This TCR beta chain was sequenced in a study of shared clonotypes between healthy human individuals (dated by TCRdb to about 2020). Looking at the study overall: Two women and a few men aged 18 to 49 years were included in the cohort. For each donor, CD4 naive and CD4 memory were each run on three plates, CD8 naive on two plates, and CD8 memory on one plate. To estimate repertoire size and how much clonotypes are shared between individuals, the study performed deep sequencing of blood TCR repertoires from a few healthy adults. To increase sequencing depth and limit assay-specific biases, TCR repertoire library preparation and sequencing were carried out by different laboratories using diverse techniques. Each donor's leukapheresis produced roughly between about 0.9 and 9.5 billion PBMCs. General study outcomes and caveats: Pairwise subsampling led to the expectation that sequencing depth would affect the degree of clonotype sharing among donors. Naive subsets generally had larger estimated clonotype richness than memory subsets did. Rarefaction of sorted-subset datasets indicated incomplete sequencing despite the large sequencing depth. Higher generation probabilities were observed for clonotypes shared by all four sorted-subset donors than for non-shared clonotypes. The small number of donors limited the genetic and exposure-history diversity represented. Around 5.4% of naive CD4, 3% to 3.5% of naive CD8, about 2.5% of memory CD4, and around 0.42% of memory CD8 clonotypes were shared across four donors. Sampling was restricted to blood, and TCR repertoires in tissues likely differ from the TCR repertoires found in blood.

Healthy HIV-negative adults with no recently reported acute infections or vaccinations were included as donors. Every donor was a Caucasian adult living in Nashville, Tennessee, USA. CD8 memory samples consisted of magnetically selected CD45RO+ cells combined with CCR7-negative CD45RA+ effector memory (TemRA) cells. Blood was collected by leukapheresis, and PBMCs were isolated by Ficoll-Histopaque density gradient centrifugation and then cryopreserved in liquid nitrogen vapor phase. Analytical flow cytometry was used to check the purity and quantity of every magnetically sorted T cell population. Genomic DNA was isolated from every sorted fraction and measured by UV absorbance on a Nanodrop 2000c. Points on this clone: The antigen it recognizes is unknown. Nothing much larger sits one base from this clone, and base qualities are not available.

Using the deep immunoSEQ assay, TCR CDR3 regions were amplified from genomic DNA by multiplex PCR. For each cell subset, the extracted genomic DNA was distributed evenly across all wells of several immunoSEQ 96-well plates, and each plate served as one replicate. For sorted subsets, roughly 190 ng of genomic DNA, equivalent to roughly 33,000 T cell genomes, went into each replicate PCR. The purified libraries were quantified using a Qubit 3.0 fluorometer, sized with a Bioanalyzer 2100, and then quantified again using the KAPA Library Quantification kit. A separate single-read 150-cycle Illumina NextSeq 550 flow cell was used to sequence each immunoSEQ 96-well plate. Per the source publication's procedure: The immunoSEQ output contained only junctional sequences without quality scores, so filtering could not match that applied to full-length reads. To assign V/J genes and CDR3, sequences were annotated using PyIR, a Python wrapper for IgBLAST v1.9, with IMGT germline references. Any read was removed if the V/J assignment was weak (E-value above 1e-6), the CDR3 was missing, or the read contained stop codons, out-of-frame junctions, or ambiguous translated residues. V3J clonotypes were defined by identical inferred V gene, J gene, and CDR3 amino acid sequence. The percentage overlap between two repertoires was calculated by dividing the number of shared unique clonotypes by the size of the smaller repertoire. Repertoire richness was assessed with RTK rarefaction, the Chao1 estimator, and Recon v2.1 estimates of unobserved clonotypes. For all TCRbeta clonotypes obtained by the gDNA method from a few donors, generation probabilities were computed with OLGA. What TCRdb holds here is the immuneACCESS table cut down to in-frame rearrangements. Part of the clones is not present; checked against another copy, under half of the missing clones reflect an unresolved V gene, and the others are unexplained. The DNA was the basis for D and trimming; V, J and clone size are from that table. The sample table contains fewer than 850,000 clones; only one count was recorded for 80% to 95% of them. Clones ranked in the top ten supply 34% of the sample.

This TCR was recovered from a man aged 18 to 30 in good health. Some clones in this sample may be carry-over from other donors' samples. The sequenced material came from memory CD8+ T cells from PBMCs. Reading the label with the study, this specimen's cell subset or site is: CD45RO+ cells pooled with CCR7-negative TemRA cells.

The CDR3 protein: CASSERQGNQPQHF. At the DNA level, the sequence is TGTGCCAGCAGTGAAAGACAGGGGAATCAGCCCCAGCATTTT. The sequence links TRBV28 to TRBJ1-5; 8 nucleotides in the junction match TRBD1. Via the germline V gene, CDR1 is MDHEN and CDR2 SYDVKM. CDR3 length: 14 amino acids, cysteine to phenylalanine. Only CDR3 DNA is held: 42 bases, read in frame from base 1. Trimming removed 5 bases from V and 4 bases from J; the gene matches leave 4 bases unexplained. The full variable domain, with segments outside the CDR3 supplied by the reference TRBV28 and TRBJ1-5 proteins, appears as DVKVTQSSRYLVKRTGEKVFLECVQDMDHENMFWYRQDPGLGLRLIYFSYDVKMKEKGDIPEGYSVSREKKERFSLILESASTNQTSMYLCASSERQGNQPQHFGDGTRLSIL.